The rows below give T cell receptor beta chains drawn from one sample of a study of human T cells and chemical hapten exposure. In TCRdb, the RACE reads were re-called with MiXCR into one record per CDR3 protein. The repertoire holds some 64,000 distinct CDR3 sequences, with 9.5% to 12% as singletons. Sample: whole blood, taken in connection with sensitization to the hapten diphenylcyclopropenone (DPC). The source is a woman aged 25-40 years with alopecia areata. Some clones in this sample may be carry-over from other donors' samples. CDR3s include the opening cysteine and the closing phenylalanine or tryptophan. The D gene is left open where the match is weak. For some rows the clone size is stated as once, few or many, or as a class when expanded; others skip it.

cdr3_length	v_call	j_call	d_call	clone_size	cdr3_aa	cdr3_nt
12	TRBV28	TRBJ1-2	.	.	CASSLSGRGYTF	TGTGCCAGCAGTTTATCAGGCCGTGGCTACACCTTC
16	TRBV7-9	TRBJ1-3	.	many	CASSPRAGREGNTIYF	TGTGCCAGCAGCCCGAGGGCAGGGCGGGAAGGAAACACCATATATTTT
12	TRBV30	TRBJ2-1	.	.	CAVQPYGNEQFF	TGTGCCGTACAACCGTACGGCAATGAGCAGTTCTTC
15	TRBV28	TRBJ1-6	.	many	CASSFDISYNSPLHF	TGTGCCAGCAGTTTTGACATCTCCTATAATTCACCCCTCCACTTT
13	TRBV3-1	TRBJ2-7	.	.	CASSPSRLSEQYF	TGTGCCAGCAGCCCTTCGAGGCTGAGTGAGCAGTACTTC
16	TRBV2	TRBJ2-3	.	.	CASSARSTSLTDTQYF	TGTGCCAGCAGTGCTCGGAGTACCTCTCTCACAGATACGCAGTATTTT
14	TRBV6-6	TRBJ1-1	.	many	CASSSGTNAELAFF	TGTGCCAGCAGCTCAGGGACGAACGCTGAATTGGCTTTCTTT
16	TRBV9	TRBJ2-7	TRBD1	many	CASNPFRDSYTREQYF	TGTGCCAGCAACCCTTTCCGGGACAGTTATACAAGAGAGCAGTACTTC
15	TRBV11-2	TRBJ2-1	TRBD1	many	CASSEQGTGYNEQFF	TGTGCCAGCAGCGAACAGGGGACCGGCTACAATGAGCAGTTCTTC
13	TRBV30	TRBJ1-5	.	once	CAWSVRGNQPQHF	TGTGCCTGGAGTGTACGTGGGAATCAGCCCCAGCATTTT
13	TRBV3-1	TRBJ2-7	.	many	CASSLGHYYEQYF	TGTGCCAGCAGTCTCGGACACTACTACGAGCAGTACTTC
12	TRBV9	TRBJ2-3	.	few	CASSGPTHTQYF	TGTGCCAGCAGCGGCCCGACGCATACGCAGTATTTT
18	TRBV30	TRBJ2-4	TRBD1	many	CAWSQRDRGRVAKNIQYF	TGTGCCTGGAGTCAGCGGGACAGGGGGCGAGTGGCCAAAAACATTCAGTACTTC
18	TRBV24-1	TRBJ2-1	.	many	CATSDAAAKGSSYNEQFF	TGTGCCACCAGTGACGCGGCGGCGAAGGGGAGCTCCTACAATGAGCAGTTCTTC
13	TRBV19	TRBJ1-2	.	few	CASSIEDEGGYTF	TGTGCCAGTAGTATCGAAGACGAAGGAGGCTACACCTTC
14	TRBV6-6	TRBJ1-4	.	many	CASSYGGQAEKLFF	TGTGCCAGCAGTTATGGGGGGCAGGCGGAAAAACTGTTTTTT
15	TRBV7-8	TRBJ1-2	.	few	CASSRGTISHYGYTF	TGTGCCAGCAGCCGGGGGACCATCAGTCACTATGGCTACACCTTC
15	TRBV28	TRBJ2-7	TRBD2	few	CASSSAGGGTYEQYF	TGTGCCAGCAGTTCTGCGGGAGGCGGAACCTACGAGCAGTACTTC
14	TRBV7-2	TRBJ2-7	.	few	CASSLGGASYEQYF	TGTGCCAGCAGCTTAGGGGGCGCCTCATACGAGCAGTACTTC
13	TRBV19	TRBJ1-5	.	many	CASSQTVNQPQHF	TGTGCCAGTAGTCAGACAGTGAATCAGCCCCAGCATTTT